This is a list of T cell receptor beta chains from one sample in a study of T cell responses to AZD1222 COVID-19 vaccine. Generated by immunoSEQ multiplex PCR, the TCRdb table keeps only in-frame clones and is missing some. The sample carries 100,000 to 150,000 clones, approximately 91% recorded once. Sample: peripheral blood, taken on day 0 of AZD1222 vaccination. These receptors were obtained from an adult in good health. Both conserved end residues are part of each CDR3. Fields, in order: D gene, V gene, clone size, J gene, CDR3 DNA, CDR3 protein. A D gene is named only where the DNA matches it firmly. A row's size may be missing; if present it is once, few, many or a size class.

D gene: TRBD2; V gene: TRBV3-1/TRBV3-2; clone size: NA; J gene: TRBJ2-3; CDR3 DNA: TGTGCCAGCAGCCAAGGGATCGGATCGGGTCCCCTTAGCGGGGGGGCCGCGAGTACGCAGTATTTT; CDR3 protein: CASSQGIGSGPLSGGAASTQYF
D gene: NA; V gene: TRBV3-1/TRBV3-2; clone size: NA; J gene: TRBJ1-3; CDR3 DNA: TGTGCCAGCAGCCAAGAGGGGGTCGGAAACACCATATATTTT; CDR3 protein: CASSQEGVGNTIYF
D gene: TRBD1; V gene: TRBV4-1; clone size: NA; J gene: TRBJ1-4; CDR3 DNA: TGCGCCAGCAGCCTTAACAGGGGGCGCGATGAAAAACTGTTTTTT; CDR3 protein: CASSLNRGRDEKLFF
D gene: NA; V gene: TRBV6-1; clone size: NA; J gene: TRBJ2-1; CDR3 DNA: TGTGCCAGCAGTGACACCCGACAGCCCTACAATGAGCAGTTCTTC; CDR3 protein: CASSDTRQPYNEQFF
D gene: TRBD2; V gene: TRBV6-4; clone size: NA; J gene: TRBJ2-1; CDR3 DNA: TGTGCCAGCAGTGACTCGGCGGGGGGCTACAATGAGCAGTTCTTC; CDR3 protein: CASSDSAGGYNEQFF
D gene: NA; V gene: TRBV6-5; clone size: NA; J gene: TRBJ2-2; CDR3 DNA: TGTGCCAGCAGTTACATCGTGCGTTCCGGGGAGCTGTTTTTT; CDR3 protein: CASSYIVRSGELFF
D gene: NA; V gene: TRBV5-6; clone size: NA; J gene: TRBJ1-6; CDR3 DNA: TGTGCCAGCAGCTTGGGTGGAGGGAGAAGCTCCTATAATTCACCCCTCCACTTT; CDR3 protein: CASSLGGGRSSYNSPLHF
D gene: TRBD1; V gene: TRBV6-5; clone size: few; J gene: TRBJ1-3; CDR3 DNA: TGTGCCAGCACCTTCGGACAGGGAGGAAACACCATATATTTT; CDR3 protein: CASTFGQGGNTIYF
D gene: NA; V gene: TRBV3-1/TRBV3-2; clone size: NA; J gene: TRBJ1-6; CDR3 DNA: TGTGCCAGCAGCCGAACAAGTGGAGGAGAACTCCACTTT; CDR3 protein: CASSRTSGGELHF
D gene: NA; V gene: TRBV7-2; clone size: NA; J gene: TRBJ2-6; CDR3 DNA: TGTGCCAGCAGCTCGCAGGGGGGCATAGCCAACGTCCTGACTTTC; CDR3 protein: CASSSQGGIANVLTF
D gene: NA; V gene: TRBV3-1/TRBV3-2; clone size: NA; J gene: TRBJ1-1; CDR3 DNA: TGTGCCAGCAGCCAAAACAGGGATTTAGGCACTGAAGCTTTCTTT; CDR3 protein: CASSQNRDLGTEAFF
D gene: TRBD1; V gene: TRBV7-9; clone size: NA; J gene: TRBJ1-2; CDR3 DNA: TGTGCCAGCAGCTTAGCCGGGACAGGTTATGGCTACACCTTC; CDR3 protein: CASSLAGTGYGYTF
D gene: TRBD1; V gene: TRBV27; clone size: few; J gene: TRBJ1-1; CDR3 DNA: TGTGCCAGCAGACAGGGGGCGAAAAGGAACACTGAAGCTTTCTTT; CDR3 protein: CASRQGAKRNTEAFF
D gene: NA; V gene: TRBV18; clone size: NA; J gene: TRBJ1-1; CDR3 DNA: TGTGCCAGCTCCTGGGGGGGGAAGATCGTCTTT; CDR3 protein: CASSWGGKIVF
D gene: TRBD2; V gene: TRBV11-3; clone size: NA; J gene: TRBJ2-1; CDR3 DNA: TGTGCCAGCAGTCTTAGACTAGCGGGGGATTACAATGAGCAGTTCTTC; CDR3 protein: CASSLRLAGDYNEQFF
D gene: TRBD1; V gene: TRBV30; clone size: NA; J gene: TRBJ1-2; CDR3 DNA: TGTGCCTGGAGTGTACGGGGACAGGCCGTCTATGGCTACACCTTC; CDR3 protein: CAWSVRGQAVYGYTF
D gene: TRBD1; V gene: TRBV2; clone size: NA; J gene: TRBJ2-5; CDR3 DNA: TGTGCCAGCAGGGGCCCGGGGACAGCTGGGACCCAGTACTTC; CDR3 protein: CASRGPGTAGTQYF
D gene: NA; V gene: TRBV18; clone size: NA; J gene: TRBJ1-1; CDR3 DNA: TGTGCCAGCTCAGGCCCCAGAACCGCAGGTGAGGCTTTCTTT; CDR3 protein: CASSGPRTAGEAFF
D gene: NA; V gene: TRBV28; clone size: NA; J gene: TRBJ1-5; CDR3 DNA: TGTGCCAGCACGCGCCCCGACCTTAGGGGTCGGCAGCCCCAGCATTTT; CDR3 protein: CASTRPDLRGRQPQHF
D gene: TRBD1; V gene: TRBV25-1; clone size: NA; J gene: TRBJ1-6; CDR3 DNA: TGTGCCAGCAGGAGCTCCAAAGCCGGGACAGGGGATTCACCCCTCCACTTT; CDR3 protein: CASRSSKAGTGDSPLHF
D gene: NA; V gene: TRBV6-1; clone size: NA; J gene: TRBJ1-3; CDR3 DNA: TGTGCCAGCAGTGAGTTGCGGGGAAGAAACACCATATATTTT; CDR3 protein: CASSELRGRNTIYF
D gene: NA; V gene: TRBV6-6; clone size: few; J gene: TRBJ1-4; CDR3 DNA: TGTGCCAGCAGTTACTTCGACCCCGGAAAACTGTTTTTT; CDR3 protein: CASSYFDPGKLFF
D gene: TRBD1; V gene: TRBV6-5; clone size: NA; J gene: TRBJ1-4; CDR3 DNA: TGTGCCAGCAGCCGACAGGGGTGGAGTGAAAAACTGTTTTTT; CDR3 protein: CASSRQGWSEKLFF
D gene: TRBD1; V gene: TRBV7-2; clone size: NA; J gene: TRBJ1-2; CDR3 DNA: TGTGCCAGCAGCTGGCTGCGGGGGACAGGGATTGATGGCTACACCTTC; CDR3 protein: CASSWLRGTGIDGYTF
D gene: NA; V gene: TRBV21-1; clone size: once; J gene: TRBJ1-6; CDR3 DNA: TGTGCCACTCCGGGGAGTGTGCGTAATTCACCCCTCCACTTT; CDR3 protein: CATPGSVRNSPLHF
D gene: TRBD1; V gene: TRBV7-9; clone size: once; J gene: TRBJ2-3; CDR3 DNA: TGTGCCAGCAGCTTAAGAGGGGGCTTCACAGATACGCAGTATTTT; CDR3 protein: CASSLRGGFTDTQYF
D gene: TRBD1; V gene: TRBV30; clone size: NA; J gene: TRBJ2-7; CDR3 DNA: TGTGCCTGGAGTCACCGGGACAGAACCTACGAGCAGTACTTC; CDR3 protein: CAWSHRDRTYEQYF
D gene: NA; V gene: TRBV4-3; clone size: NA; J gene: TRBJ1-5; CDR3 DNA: TGCGCCAGCAGCCAAGAGGCAAATCAGCCCCAGCATTTT; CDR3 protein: CASSQEANQPQHF
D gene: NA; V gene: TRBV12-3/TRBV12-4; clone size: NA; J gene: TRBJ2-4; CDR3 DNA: TGTGCCAGCAGTTACAGGGAAAACATTCAGTACTTC; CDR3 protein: CASSYRENIQYF
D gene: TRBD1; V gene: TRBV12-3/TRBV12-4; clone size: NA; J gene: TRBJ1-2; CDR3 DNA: TGTGCCAGCAGTTCGACAGGGGTTGACGGCTACACCTTC; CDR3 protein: CASSSTGVDGYTF
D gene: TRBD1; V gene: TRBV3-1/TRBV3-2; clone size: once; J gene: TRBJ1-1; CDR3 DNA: TGTGCCAGCAGGCAGGACAGGGGGCGCGAAGCTTTCTTT; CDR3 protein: CASRQDRGREAFF
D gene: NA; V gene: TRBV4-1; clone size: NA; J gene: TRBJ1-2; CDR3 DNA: TGCGCCAGCAGCCAAGATAGGGGGGGGGAATCCTATGGCTACACCTTC; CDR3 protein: CASSQDRGGESYGYTF
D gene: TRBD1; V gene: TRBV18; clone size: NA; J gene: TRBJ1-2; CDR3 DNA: TGTGCCAGCTCACCAGGGACAGGGCCCAAGGGAGGCTACACCTTC; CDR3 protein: CASSPGTGPKGGYTF
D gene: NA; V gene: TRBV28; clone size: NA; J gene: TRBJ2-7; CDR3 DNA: TGTGCCAGCAGTTACCGCCAGGGCAGTTACGAGCAGTACTTC; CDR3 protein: CASSYRQGSYEQYF
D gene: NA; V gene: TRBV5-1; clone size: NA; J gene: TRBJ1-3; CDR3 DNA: TGCGCCAGCAGCTTTGAGGGTTCGGGAAACACCATATATTTT; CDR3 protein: CASSFEGSGNTIYF
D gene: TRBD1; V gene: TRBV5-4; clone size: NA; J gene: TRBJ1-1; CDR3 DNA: TGTGCCAGCAGCTTTACCGGCGGGACAGAGGCTTTCTTT; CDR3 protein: CASSFTGGTEAFF
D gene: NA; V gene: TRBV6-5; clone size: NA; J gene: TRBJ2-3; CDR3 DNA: TGTGCCAGCTCGCGGGACCCAGACAACACAGATACGCAGTATTTT; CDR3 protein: CASSRDPDNTDTQYF
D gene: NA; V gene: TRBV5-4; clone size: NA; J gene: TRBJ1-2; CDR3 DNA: TGTGCCAGCAGCGCACAGGATTACTATGGCTACACCTTC; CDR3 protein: CASSAQDYYGYTF
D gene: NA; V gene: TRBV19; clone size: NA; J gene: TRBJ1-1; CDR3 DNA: TGTGCCAGTAGTCTCCCAAGTATGAACACTGAAGCTTTCTTT; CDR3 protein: CASSLPSMNTEAFF
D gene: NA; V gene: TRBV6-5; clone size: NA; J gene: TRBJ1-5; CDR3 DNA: TGTGCCAGCAGTTCCGCCATATCACAGCCCCAGCATTTT; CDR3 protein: CASSSAISQPQHF
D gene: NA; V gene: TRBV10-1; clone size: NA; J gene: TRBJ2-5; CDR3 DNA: TGCGCCAGCAGTCCGTCCGGGACCGAAGAGACCCAGTACTTC; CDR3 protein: CASSPSGTEETQYF
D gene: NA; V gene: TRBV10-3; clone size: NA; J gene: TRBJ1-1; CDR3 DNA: TGTGCCATATCCGGCATGGACACTGAAGCTTTCTTT; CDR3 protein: CAISGMDTEAFF
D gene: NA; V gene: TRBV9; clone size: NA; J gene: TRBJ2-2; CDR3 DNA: TGTGCCAGCAGCGTAGGAGGAGCCGGGGAGCTGTTTTTT; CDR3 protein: CASSVGGAGELFF
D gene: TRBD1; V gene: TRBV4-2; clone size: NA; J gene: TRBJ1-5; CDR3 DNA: TGTGCCAGCAGCCAAGACAGGACAGGGGACCCCTATCAGCCCCAGCATTTT; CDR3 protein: CASSQDRTGDPYQPQHF
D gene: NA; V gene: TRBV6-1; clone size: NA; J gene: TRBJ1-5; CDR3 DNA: TGTGCCAGCAGTGACCTGATTCCGGGGCAGCCCCAGCATTTT; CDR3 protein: CASSDLIPGQPQHF
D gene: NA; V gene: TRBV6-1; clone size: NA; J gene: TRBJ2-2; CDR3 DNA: TGTGCCAGCAGTGACACCAGGGCCCCCGGGGAGCTGTTTTTT; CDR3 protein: CASSDTRAPGELFF
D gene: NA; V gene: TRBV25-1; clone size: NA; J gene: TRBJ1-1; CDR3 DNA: TGTGCCAGCAGTGAAAGCCTGAGGGGGACCGCTTTCTTT; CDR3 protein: CASSESLRGTAFF
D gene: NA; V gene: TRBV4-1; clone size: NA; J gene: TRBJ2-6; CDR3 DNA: TGCGCCAGCAGCCCACTAGGTTTCCTCGGCGGGGCCAACGTCCTGACTTTC; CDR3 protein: CASSPLGFLGGANVLTF
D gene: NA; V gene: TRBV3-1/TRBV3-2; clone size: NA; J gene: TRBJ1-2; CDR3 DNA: TGTGCCAGCAGCCAAGAAGGCATCTCCTATGGCTACACCTTC; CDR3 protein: CASSQEGISYGYTF
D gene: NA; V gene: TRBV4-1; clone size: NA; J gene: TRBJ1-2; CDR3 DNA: TGCGCCAGCAGCCAAGTGACGGGGGCACTAGGGAATGGCTACACCTTC; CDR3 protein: CASSQVTGALGNGYTF
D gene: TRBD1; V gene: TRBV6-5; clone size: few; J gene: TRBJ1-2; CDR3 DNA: TGTGCCAGCCGACGGGACAGGGAGGTAGGAGGCTACACCTTC; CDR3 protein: CASRRDREVGGYTF
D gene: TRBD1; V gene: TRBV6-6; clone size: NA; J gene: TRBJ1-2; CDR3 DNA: TGTGCCAGCAGAAGCCTGACAGGGGGAGGCTACACCTTC; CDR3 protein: CASRSLTGGGYTF
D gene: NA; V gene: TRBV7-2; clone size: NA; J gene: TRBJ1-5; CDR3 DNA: TGTGCCAGCAGCTTAGAAAGCCGGGGGGGCTATCAGCCCCAGCATTTT; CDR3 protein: CASSLESRGGYQPQHF
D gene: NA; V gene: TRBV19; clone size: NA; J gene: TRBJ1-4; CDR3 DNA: TGTGCCAGTAGCAAAGCTGCAACTAATGAAAAACTGTTTTTT; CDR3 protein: CASSKAATNEKLFF
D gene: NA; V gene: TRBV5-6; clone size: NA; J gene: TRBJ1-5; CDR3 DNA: TGTGCCAGCAGCTCCAGAATTAGTGGTGGTGGCAATCAGCCCCAGCATTTT; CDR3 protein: CASSSRISGGGNQPQHF
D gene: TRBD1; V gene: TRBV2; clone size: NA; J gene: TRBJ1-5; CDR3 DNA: TGTGCCAGCAAACAGGGGAGAGGCAATCAGCCCCAGCATTTT; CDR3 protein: CASKQGRGNQPQHF
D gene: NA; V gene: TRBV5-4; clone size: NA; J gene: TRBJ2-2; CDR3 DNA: TGTGCCAGCAGCTTTGGGCCGAACACCGGGGAGCTGTTTTTT; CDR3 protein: CASSFGPNTGELFF